Listed below are T cell receptor beta chains from one sample, sequenced in a study of cytomegalovirus exposure and HLA in healthy donors. The data were produced by immunoSEQ multiplex PCR, yet TCRdb's version contains in-frame clones alone and is incomplete. The table records some 120,000 clones, 80% of them present only once. The sequencing sample was made of PBMCs. The receptors were sampled from a man aged 25-40 years in good health and CMV-seronegative. Both conserved end residues are part of each CDR3. The D gene is left open where the match is weak. A row's size may be missing; if present it is once, few, many or a size class.

>TRBD1|17|TRBJ2-5|-|TRBV5-6
CASSLVSRTGGGETQYF
TGTGCCAGCAGCTTGGTCTCTCGGACAGGGGGCGGTGAGACCCAGTACTTC
>-|15|TRBJ1-5|-|TRBV10-2
CASSESDQYSQPQHF
TGCGCCAGCAGTGAGTCCGATCAGTATTCCCAGCCCCAGCATTTT
>-|17|TRBJ2-7|-|TRBV7-2
CASSLTLFVGQSYEQYF
TGTGCCAGCAGCTTAACTCTTTTTGTTGGACAGAGCTACGAGCAGTACTTC
>-|9|TRBJ1-2|once|TRBV19
CAGAYGYPF
TGTGCCGGGGCGTATGGCTACCCCTTC
>-|19|TRBJ2-3|-|TRBV5-4
CASSLTPGFTGYATDTQYF
TGTGCCAGCAGCTTGACCCCGGGGTTTACAGGGTACGCCACAGATACGCAGTATTTT
>TRBD2|16|TRBJ2-3|-|TRBV4-2
CASSQDPGLATDTQYF
TGTGCCAGCAGCCAAGACCCGGGACTAGCGACAGATACGCAGTATTTT
>TRBD1|14|TRBJ2-1|once|TRBV7-8
CASSLWTGFGEQFF
TGTGCCAGCAGCTTATGGACAGGGTTTGGTGAGCAGTTCTTC
>-|12|TRBJ1-1|-|TRBV7-9
CASSFGYTEAFF
TGTGCCAGCAGCTTCGGGTACACTGAAGCTTTCTTT
>TRBD2|16|TRBJ2-1|-|TRBV7-9
CASSQPAGGPRNEQFF
TGTGCCAGCAGCCAACCGGCGGGAGGGCCTCGTAATGAGCAGTTCTTC
>-|14|TRBJ2-1|-|TRBV19
CASSIVFKSNEQFF
TGTGCCAGTAGTATAGTGTTCAAGAGCAATGAGCAGTTCTTC
>-|14|TRBJ2-7|-|TRBV13
CASSYGAGKYEQYF
TGTGCCAGCAGCTATGGCGCGGGAAAGTACGAGCAGTACTTC
>TRBD1|13|TRBJ2-3|-|TRBV28
CASIKDRTDTQYF
TGTGCCAGCATCAAGGACAGGACAGATACGCAGTATTTT
>-|15|TRBJ2-7|-|TRBV6-1
CATFPPGWRGYEQYF
TGTGCCACCTTCCCTCCAGGGTGGCGTGGTTACGAGCAGTACTTC
>-|13|TRBJ1-2|-|TRBV7-2
CASSLGVNYGYTF
TGTGCCAGCAGCTTAGGAGTGAACTATGGCTACACCTTC
>TRBD2|15|TRBJ2-7|-|TRBV10-3
CAISETSGSSYEQYF
TGTGCTATCAGTGAGACTAGCGGGAGTTCCTACGAGCAGTACTTC
>TRBD2|16|TRBJ2-1|once|TRBV2
CASSEALAGVYNEQFF
TGTGCCAGCAGTGAAGCGCTAGCGGGAGTGTACAATGAGCAGTTCTTC
>TRBD1|15|TRBJ2-3|-|TRBV19
CASRGTGDPTDTQYF
TGTGCCAGTAGGGGGACAGGGGACCCCACAGATACGCAGTATTTT
>TRBD1|14|TRBJ1-2|-|TRBV28
CASSLQGSPLGYPF
TGTGCCAGCAGTCTACAGGGGTCCCCCTTGGGCTACCCCTTC
>-|13|TRBJ2-2|-|TRBV7-2
CASNSGFTGELFF
TGTGCCAGCAATAGCGGTTTTACCGGGGAGCTGTTTTTT
>TRBD1|14|TRBJ1-1|few|TRBV4-1
CASSQTGGYTEAFF
TGCGCCAGCAGCCAGACAGGGGGCTATACTGAAGCTTTCTTT
>-|13|TRBJ1-1|-|TRBV11-2
CASSLVLETEAFF
TGTGCCAGCAGCTTAGTGTTGGAGACTGAAGCTTTCTTT
>-|13|TRBJ1-1|-|TRBV11-2
CASSLELSTEAFF
TGTGCCAGCAGCTTAGAGCTGAGCACTGAAGCTTTCTTT
>-|14|TRBJ2-7|-|TRBV13
CASTPGGSPYEQYF
TGTGCCAGCACCCCCGGAGGGAGCCCCTACGAGCAGTACTTC
>TRBD1|15|TRBJ1-2|-|TRBV5-4
CASSLRQGANYGYPF
TGTGCCAGCAGCTTAAGGCAGGGGGCGAACTATGGCTACCCCTTC
>-|16|TRBJ1-5|-|TRBV28
CASSLFAGLSNQPQHF
TGTGCCAGCAGTTTATTTGCAGGGCTTAGCAATCAGCCCCAGCATTTT
>-|14|TRBJ1-2|-|TRBV7-2
CASSLAAQGPGYTF
TGTGCCAGCAGCTTAGCGGCTCAGGGTCCTGGCTACACCTTC
>TRBD1|13|TRBJ1-2|-|TRBV28
CASSPGTGRLYTF
TGTGCCAGCAGCCCCGGGACAGGGAGGCTCTACACCTTC
>-|12|TRBJ2-1|-|TRBV6-5
CASSAGYNEQFF
TGTGCCAGCAGCGCCGGGTACAATGAGCAGTTCTTC
>TRBD1|15|TRBJ1-5|-|TRBV6-4
CASRGTGDSNQPQHF
TGTGCCAGCAGGGGGACAGGCGATAGCAATCAGCCCCAGCATTTT
>-|13|TRBJ2-7|-|TRBV7-7
CASSLAAGSEQYF
TGTGCTAGCAGCTTAGCGGCGGGATCCGAGCAGTACTTC
>-|14|TRBJ1-1|-|TRBV7-2
CASSPTGAVTEAFF
TGTGCCAGCAGCCCGACAGGAGCTGTCACTGAAGCTTTCTTT
>-|14|TRBJ1-1|-|TRBV9
CASSVTGGWAEAFF
TGTGCCAGCAGCGTAACGGGAGGGTGGGCTGAAGCTTTCTTT
>TRBD2|14|TRBJ2-1|-|TRBV4-3
CASSQGGREETMFF
TGCGCCAGCAGCCAAGGAGGGCGGGAGGAGACGATGTTCTTC
>TRBD2|17|TRBJ2-1|once|TRBV5-1
CASSLVGVSGAYNEQFF
TGCGCCAGCAGCTTGGTGGGTGTGAGCGGGGCCTACAATGAGCAGTTCTTC
>-|14|TRBJ1-1|-|TRBV11-2
CASSLERVDTEAFF
TGTGCCAGCAGCTTAGAGAGAGTAGACACTGAAGCTTTCTTT
>TRBD2|14|TRBJ2-3|-|TRBV11-2
CASSAGGGLDTQYF
TGTGCCAGCAGCGCCGGGGGGGGGCTGGATACGCAGTATTTT
>TRBD2|14|TRBJ2-7|-|TRBV2
CASIPGGRAYEQYF
TGTGCCAGCATACCCGGCGGGAGGGCCTACGAGCAGTACTTC
>-|14|TRBJ2-3|-|TRBV5-1
CATSRGTSTDTQYF
TGCGCCACGAGCAGAGGCACGAGCACAGATACGCAGTATTTT
>TRBD1|16|TRBJ1-2|-|TRBV12-5
CASGLATGTGIYGYTF
TGTGCTAGTGGTTTAGCGACCGGGACAGGAATCTATGGCTACACCTTC
>-|15|TRBJ1-2|-|TRBV9
CASSVDGHNFGGYTF
TGTGCCAGCAGCGTAGATGGACATAACTTTGGTGGCTACACCTTC
>-|14|TRBJ1-5|-|TRBV25-1
CASSESIRDQPQHF
TGTGCCAGCAGTGAATCGATCCGGGATCAGCCCCAGCATTTT
>TRBD2|13|TRBJ2-7|-|TRBV2
CATRSGGSYEQYF
TGTGCCACCAGGTCGGGGGGTTCCTACGAGCAGTACTTC
>-|13|TRBJ2-7|few|TRBV28
CASSLEALYEQYF
TGTGCCAGCAGTTTAGAGGCCCTCTACGAGCAGTACTTC
>-|14|TRBJ1-1|-|TRBV19
CASAGFLSGTEAFF
TGTGCCAGTGCGGGGTTTCTAAGTGGTACTGAAGCTTTCTTT
>TRBD2|14|TRBJ2-3|-|TRBV14
CASSQEAGVTTQYF
TGTGCCAGCAGCCAAGAGGCGGGAGTTACTACGCAGTATTTT
>TRBD2|17|TRBJ2-3|-|TRBV7-9
CASRPPGLAGITDTQYF
TGTGCCAGCAGACCCCCTGGACTAGCGGGAATTACCGATACGCAGTATTTT